This T cell receptor (beta chain) derives from a study of long-term antiretroviral therapy in people with HIV. General observations from the study: Controls exceeded HIV repertoires in CDR3 length range.

Every single participant having HIV got treatment inside the United States. A word on this clone: Its target is unknown.

Survey-level immunoSEQ v3.0 assays were run. The method was immunoSEQ multiplex PCR; TCRdb's version includes in-frame clones alone and lacks a portion of them. This sample has around 25,000 clones; 87% occur once, and the top ten carry about 8.7%. Germline V lookup: CDR1 SGHDT, CDR2 YYEEEE. The V end lost 3 bases, the J end lost 5 bases, and 17 bases lay between the germline ends. This CDR3 is built from 15 residues. The receptor was isolated from a man in his fifties or sixties with HIV. V is TRBV5-6 and J is TRBJ2-5; D might be TRBD1 or TRBD2, each matching 5 bases. The sample here was unsorted PBMCs, taken 1.8 years before starting antiretroviral therapy. As DNA, the CDR3 is TGTGCCAGCAGCTCCGGGACCCAAACGATGGAGACCCAGTACTTC. This translates into CASSSGTQTMETQYF.